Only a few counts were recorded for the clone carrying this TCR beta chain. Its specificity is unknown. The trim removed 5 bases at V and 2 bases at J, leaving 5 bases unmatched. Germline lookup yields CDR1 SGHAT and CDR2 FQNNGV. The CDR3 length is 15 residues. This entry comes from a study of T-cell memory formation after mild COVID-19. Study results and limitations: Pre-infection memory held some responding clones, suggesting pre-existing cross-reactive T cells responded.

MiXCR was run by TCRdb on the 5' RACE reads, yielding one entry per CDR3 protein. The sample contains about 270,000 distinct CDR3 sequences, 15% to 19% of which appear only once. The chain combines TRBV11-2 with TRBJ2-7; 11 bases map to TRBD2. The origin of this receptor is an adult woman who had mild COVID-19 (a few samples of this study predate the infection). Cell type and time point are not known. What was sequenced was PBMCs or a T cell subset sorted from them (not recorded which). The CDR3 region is CASSPTSGAAYEQYF. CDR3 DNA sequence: TGTGCCAGCAGCCCGACTAGCGGGGCGGCCTACGAGCAGTACTTC.